The 18 T cell receptor beta chains below all came from one sample that was sequenced in a study of cytomegalovirus exposure and HLA in healthy donors. The PCR ran on 60 Vbeta and 13 Jbeta primers. Produced via immunoSEQ multiplex PCR; TCRdb's table is partial and in-frame only. This sample has approximately 80,000 clones, with roughly 70% found just once. Material for sequencing was PBMCs. The source of these receptors is a man under 40 in good health and CMV-seropositive.

This clone was recorded a few times. V usage is TRBV28 and J usage is TRBJ2-5; 7 nucleotides align to TRBD1. The J call may be incorrect, as the DNA end agrees better with TRBJ2-7. The CDR3 spans 13 residues. The V gene's germline CDR1 is MDHEN and CDR2 SYDVKM. The CDR3 region has the DNA TGTGCCAGCAGTTGGAACAGGGGCTACGAGCAGTACTTC. This gives the protein CASSWNRGYEQYF.

This clone was picked up a small number of times. The V gene is TRBV10-3, the J gene TRBJ2-3; tentative D call: TRBD2 (6 bases). Germline lookup yields CDR1 ENHRY and CDR2 SYGVKD. The V end was cut by 6 bases, the J end by 2 bases, with 12 bases between. The CDR3 length is 14 residues. The CDR3 is CAIRRGLDTDTQYF. The CDR3 DNA sequence: TGTGCCATCAGGCGGGGACTGGACACAGATACGCAGTATTTT.

This chain links TRBV29-1 with TRBJ2-1; possible D gene TRBD2, 6 bases. The CDR3 sequence is 17 residues long. The V and J ends lost 7 bases and 0 bases respectively, with 22 bases between them. Germline CDR1 reads SQVTM; CDR2 reads ANQGSEA. The CDR3 bases are TGCAGCGCGGGACCCACTAGCCGCGTTGGCTCCTACAATGAGCAGTTCTTC. This sequence encodes CSAGPTSRVGSYNEQFF.

The J gene is TRBJ2-7, the V gene TRBV7-8, with 8 bases matching TRBD1. Germline V gives CDR1 SGHVS, CDR2 FQNEAQ. The CDR3 is made up of 15 amino acids. V trimming: 5 bases; J trimming: 1 base; junction bases outside the gene matches: 7. CDR3 nucleotide sequence: TGTGCCAGCAGCCAGGGGGCCACTACGTCCTACGAGCAGTACTTC. Its translation: CASSQGATTSYEQYF. Combining the CDR3 with reference TRBV7-8 and TRBJ2-7 gives the whole variable domain GAGVSQSPRYKVAKRGQDVALRCDPISGHVSLFWYQQALGQGPEFLTYFQNEAQLDKSGLPSDRFFAERPEGSVSTLKIQRTQQEDSAVYLCASSQGATTSYEQYFGPGTRLTVT.

The genes are TRBV7-9 and TRBJ1-2; 7 nucleotides align to TRBD1. The ends lost 1 base at V and 4 bases at J; junction bases unmatched: 9. This CDR3 comprises 16 residues. Germline assignment: CDR1 SEHNR and CDR2 FQNEAQ (reference sequence). CDR3 in DNA: TGTGCCAGCAGCTTAGGGAGGGTCCCAGGGGGCTATGGCTACACCTTC. Translating gives CASSLGRVPGGYGYTF.

The rearrangement uses TRBV28 and TRBJ1-5; D not certain. Trimming took 7 bases from V and 0 from J, leaving 16 bases between them. This CDR3 spans 16 amino acids. The germline CDR1 and CDR2 sequences are MDHEN and SYDVKM. The CDR3 coding sequence is TGTGCCAGCATCAGTGTTACCCGGGGTAGCAATCAGCCCCAGCATTTT. Amino acid sequence: CASISVTRGSNQPQHF.

This chain uses TRBV28 with TRBJ1-1; 10 positions agree with TRBD1. J gave up 4 bases and V 4 bases, and 0 bases lay outside the gene matches. CDR1 is MDHEN and CDR2 is SYDVKM in the germline V gene. The CDR3 is 13 residues long. The CDR3 loop reads CASSWTGGTEAFF. DNA of the CDR3: TGTGCCAGCAGTTGGACAGGGGGCACTGAAGCTTTCTTT.

The V gene is TRBV5-4, the J gene TRBJ2-7, with TRBD2 as a possible D gene (6 bases). This CDR3 has 15 residues. V lost 0 bases and J lost 5, with 15 bases in between. In germline, CDR1 is SGHNT, CDR2 YYREEE (reference sequence). The CDR3 spells CASSLDPTSFDEQYF. CDR3 DNA: TGTGCCAGCAGCTTGGACCCGACTAGTTTTGACGAGCAGTACTTC.

V gene TRBV4-1 combines with J gene TRBJ2-2; the match to TRBD2 covers 13 bases. V lost 5 bases and J lost 1; bases outside the gene matches: 4. The CDR3 contains 17 residues. Germline loops: CDR1 MGHRA, CDR2 YSYEKL. CDR3 sequence reads: CASSFRTSGGNTGELFF. CDR3 nucleotides: TGCGCCAGCAGCTTCCGGACTAGCGGGGGGAACACCGGGGAGCTGTTTTTT.

The CDR3 coding sequence is TGCGCCAGCGGGACAGGGGACACTGAAGCTTTCTTT. This gives the protein CASGTGDTEAFF. The V call is TRBV10-1, the J call TRBJ1-1; TRBD1 matches at 10 bases. CDR1 is WNHNN, CDR2 SYGVQD, per germline (reference sequence). Trimming removed 8 bases from V and 3 bases from J; junction bases left unmatched: 0. The CDR3 loop spans 12 amino acids.

The chain is built from TRBV28 and TRBJ2-1; 8 bases agree with TRBD2. CDR1 and CDR2 from the germline V gene are MDHEN and SYDVKM. Unmatched junction bases numbered 11, after V lost 5 bases and J lost 2 bases. The CDR3 is made up of 17 amino acids. The chain's CDR3 is CASSRMPPTSAYNEQFF. DNA of the CDR3: TGTGCCAGCAGTCGCATGCCCCCGACTAGCGCCTACAATGAGCAGTTCTTC.

The gene calls are TRBV7-9 and TRBJ1-2, with 12 bases aligning to TRBD1. The CDR3 runs to 16 residues. The junction had 6 bases not matched to a gene; V was cut back by 5 bases and J by 2 bases. Looked up from germline, CDR1 is SEHNR and CDR2 is FQNEAQ (reference sequence). The CDR3 bases are TGTGCCAGCAGCCTGGAGGGACAGGGGGCGAACTATGGCTACACCTTC. Encoded protein: CASSLEGQGANYGYTF.

The chain uses TRBV11-2 and TRBJ1-6, with a possible D match to TRBD1 (6 bases). Trimming stripped 5 bases from V and 7 bases from J, with 9 bases between. The V gene's germline CDR1 is SGHAT and CDR2 FQNNGV. This CDR3 has 13 amino acids. The CDR3 DNA reads as TGTGCCAGCAGCCCCGACAGGAATTCACCCCTCCACTTT. Amino acids: CASSPDRNSPLHF.

The chain recombines TRBV28 with TRBJ2-5; 11 positions match TRBD2. Germline trimming cut 5 bases from V and 2 bases from J; bases unmatched to any gene: 10. Looked up from germline, CDR1 is MDHEN and CDR2 is SYDVKM. This CDR3 has 17 residues. This chain's CDR3 is CASSDPLAGGPQETQYF. CDR3 DNA sequence: TGTGCCAGCAGTGACCCTCTAGCGGGGGGACCTCAAGAGACCCAGTACTTC.

The genes are TRBV27 and TRBJ1-2; no reliable D call. Germline V gene sequence: CDR1 MNHEY, CDR2 SMNVEV (reference sequence). The CDR3 is made up of 12 amino acids. Trimming stripped 5 bases from V and 8 bases from J, with 12 bases between. The CDR3 region is CASSPDREGYTF. In DNA form, the CDR3 reads TGTGCCAGCAGTCCTGACCGGGAGGGCTACACCTTC.

For this clone: A junction end diverges from the germline sequence, so it may reflect a read error. The chain recombines TRBV7-7 with TRBJ2-5, with D unclear. The CDR3 has 15 residues. The V gene's germline CDR1 is SSHAT and CDR2 FNYEAQ (reference sequence). The chain's CDR3 is CASSLAPGRRETQYF. The CDR3 DNA reads as TGTGCTAGCAGCTTAGCCCCCGGTCGCAGGGAGACCCAGTACTTC.

Only a few counts were recorded for this clone. V gene TRBV6-5 combines with J gene TRBJ1-1, with no clear D. Germline V CDR1 and CDR2: MNHEY, SVGAGI. The CDR3 loop spans 14 amino acids. Trimming took off 7 bases at V and 4 bases at J, with 16 bases between the two ends. CDR3 loop: CASIATRGGTEAFF. Here the CDR3 DNA reads TGTGCCAGCATTGCAACCCGGGGAGGCACTGAAGCTTTCTTT.

The V and J genes are TRBV23-1 and TRBJ1-5, with 7 bases fitting TRBD1. TRBV23-1 is flagged as an ORF with uncertain function. J was trimmed by 5 bases and V by 3 bases; bases with no gene match: 7. This CDR3 region has 15 residues. CDR3 region: CASSQKTGIDQPQHF. CDR3 DNA sequence: TGCGCCAGCAGTCAGAAGACAGGGATAGATCAGCCCCAGCATTTT.